The 28 T cell receptor beta chains listed next were all sequenced from one sample in a study of T cells in Graves' hyperthyroidism and ophthalmopathy. From RNA transcripts, TCR beta CDR3 regions were amplified. A set of HTBI primers served as the primers for a first-round RT-PCR of the TCR CDR3. TCRdb recomputed calls from the multiplex PCR reads with MiXCR, one row per CDR3 protein. This sample has over 500,000 distinct CDR3 sequences, with under 20% found just once. Material for sequencing was blood. Receptors were obtained from a woman under 30 with Graves' ophthalmopathy.

V gene TRBV12-3 or TRBV12-4 combines with J gene TRBJ2-1; D unresolved. Trimming stripped 3 bases from V and 9 bases from J, with 6 bases between. The CDR3 contains 11 residues. CDR3 protein: CASSLGFEQFF. The DNA of the CDR3 is TGTGCCAGCAGTTTGGGGTTTGAGCAGTTCTTC.

This clonotype was seen ten or more times. This rearrangement joins TRBV30 to TRBJ2-2, with 8 bases lining up with TRBD1. Trimming removed 8 bases from V and 4 bases from J; junction bases left unmatched: 6. Looked up from germline, CDR1 is GTSNPN and CDR2 is SVGIG (reference sequence). This CDR3 comprises 13 residues. The CDR3 DNA reads as TGTGCCCTGGCAGGGGGCAGCACCGGGGAGCTGTTTTTT. Protein product: CALAGGSTGELFF.

Ten or more counts support this clonotype. This chain uses TRBV6-1 with TRBJ1-4; a weak D match, TRBD1 (5 bases). Germline V lookup: CDR1 MNHNS, CDR2 SASEGT. V was pared by 5 bases and J by 0 bases, with 7 bases between. The CDR3 length is 14 residues. DNA of the CDR3: TGTGCCAGCAGTCGACAGCCAACTAATGAAAAACTGTTTTTT. Protein sequence: CASSRQPTNEKLFF.

There are many counts of this clonotype. The chain uses TRBV29-1 and TRBJ1-1; D gene unclear. From germline, CDR1 is SQVTM and CDR2 ANQGSEA. Trimming took 2 bases from V and 3 from J, leaving 10 bases between them. This CDR3 has 13 residues. CDR3 loop: CSVERGMDTEAFF. CDR3 DNA sequence: TGCAGCGTTGAACGGGGAATGGACACTGAAGCTTTCTTT.

The chain has TRBV29-1 and TRBJ1-1, with 12 nucleotides matching TRBD1. The CDR3 contains 16 residues. Germline lookup yields CDR1 SQVTM and CDR2 ANQGSEA. V shed 2 bases, J shed 3 bases, and the junction held 7 bases outside the gene matches. The CDR3 loop reads CSVEFPGTGGYTEAFF. The CDR3 DNA is TGCAGCGTTGAATTCCCCGGGACAGGGGGCTACACTGAAGCTTTCTTT.

This clonotype was observed at least ten times. The genes are TRBV5-6 and TRBJ2-7; TRBD1 agrees at 10 bases. The trim removed 4 bases at V and 2 bases at J, leaving 6 bases unmatched. Germline CDR1 is SGHDT and CDR2 is YYEEEE. This CDR3 spans 15 amino acids. The CDR3 protein is CASSVGQGVTYEQYF. DNA for the CDR3: TGTGCCAGCAGCGTAGGACAGGGGGTTACCTACGAGCAGTACTTC.

A few counts support this clonotype. This chain links TRBV27 with TRBJ2-5; D might be TRBD2 (5 bases). V shed 4 bases and J shed 5 bases, with 20 bases lying between them. CDR1 is MNHEY and CDR2 is SMNVEV in the germline V gene (reference sequence). The CDR3 is 16 amino acids. The CDR3 DNA reads TGTGCCAGCAGTTCCCAGAGGCGGGCCAGTCCGGAGACCCAGTACTTC. This encodes CASSSQRRASPETQYF.

The J gene is TRBJ1-5, the V gene TRBV25-1, with a possible D match to TRBD1 (6 bases). CDR1 is MGHDK, CDR2 SYGVNS, per germline. V was clipped by 0 bases and J by 2 bases, with 14 bases between them. The length of the CDR3 is 17 residues. The CDR3, as DNA: TGTGCCAGCAGTGAATATAAGGTGGGACAATGCAATCAGCCCCAGCATTTT. It yields the protein CASSEYKVGQCNQPQHF.

At least ten counts were recorded for this clonotype. The chain employs TRBV20-1 and TRBJ1-5, with 7 bases that match TRBD1. Germline lookup yields CDR1 DFQATT and CDR2 SNEGSKA (reference sequence). Trimming took 7 bases from V and 4 from J; bases not matched to a gene: 10. This CDR3 has 14 residues. The CDR3 reads CSVRTGALNQPQHF. CDR3 in DNA: TGCAGTGTCCGAACAGGGGCCCTTAATCAGCCCCAGCATTTT.

The table lists this clonotype with a few counts. The chain has TRBV4-3 and TRBJ1-2; D is undetermined. With 0 bases removed from V and 8 bases from J, the gap between germline ends came to 16 bases. CDR1 and CDR2 (germline): LGHNA, YSLEER. This CDR3 comprises 15 residues. The CDR3 nucleotides read TGCGCCAGCAGCCAAGACCCCGGCGTTAGCAACGGCTACACCTTC. This translates into CASSQDPGVSNGYTF.

This clonotype was counted many times. V gene TRBV2 combines with J gene TRBJ2-7; perhaps TRBD2 as D (6 bases). The CDR3 contains 14 residues. Between the trimmed V and J ends, which lost 6 bases and 0 bases, there was a span of 12 bases. Germline V gene sequence: CDR1 SNHLY, CDR2 FYNNEI. Here the CDR3 DNA reads TGTGCCAGCAGAACTAGCTCAAACTCCTACGAGCAGTACTTC. It is translated as CASRTSSNSYEQYF. Full variable domain (missing parts from reference TRBV2 and TRBJ2-7): EPEVTQTPSHQVTQMGQEVILRCVPISNHLYFYWYRQILGQKVEFLVSFYNNEISEKSEIFDDQFSVERPDGSNFTLKIRSTKLEDSAMYFCASRTSSNSYEQYFGPGTRLTVT.

The chain recombines TRBV7-8 with TRBJ2-2; D is possibly TRBD1 or TRBD2 (5 bases each). In germline, CDR1 is SGHVS, CDR2 FQNEAQ. The CDR3 runs to 15 residues. V was trimmed by 4 bases and J by 1 base, leaving 10 bases between them. In nucleotides, the CDR3 is TGTGCCAGCAGCTCCCGGGACGGGAACACCGGGGAGCTGTTTTTT. It codes for CASSSRDGNTGELFF.

This chain connects TRBV15 to TRBJ1-1; 9 nucleotides match TRBD1. Germline-derived CDR1 and CDR2 are LNHNV and YYDKDF (reference sequence). This CDR3 has 15 residues. The V and J ends lost 3 bases and 5 bases, in that order; junction bases with no gene match: 7. This CDR3 reads CATSRGTGGRTEAFF. CDR3 nucleotide sequence: TGTGCCACCAGCAGGGGAACAGGGGGCAGAACTGAAGCTTTCTTT.

This clonotype was found a few times. The rearrangement links TRBV2 to TRBJ2-3, with 8 positions matching TRBD2. CDR1 is SNHLY and CDR2 is FYNNEI in the germline V gene. The CDR3 runs to 14 residues. V shed 6 bases, J shed 6 bases, and the junction held 8 bases outside the gene matches. DNA for the CDR3: TGTGCCAGCAGGTTCAGCGGGGGCGGGGATACGCAGTATTTT. This codes for CASRFSGGGDTQYF.

The table lists this clonotype with many counts. V and J are TRBV4-1 and TRBJ1-1, with D uncertain. The length of the CDR3 is 13 residues. Germline assignment: CDR1 MGHRA and CDR2 YSYEKL. V was trimmed by 3 bases and J by 8 bases, leaving 13 bases between them. The CDR3 sequence is CASSHRMGTEAFF. In DNA form, the CDR3 reads TGCGCCAGCAGCCATCGAATGGGCACCGAAGCTTTCTTT.

This clonotype showed up many times. This chain uses TRBV4-1 with TRBJ2-7, with unresolved D. The CDR3 totals 13 residues. V gave up 1 base and J gave up 7 bases, with 11 bases separating them. Germline V CDR1 and CDR2: MGHRA, YSYEKL. CDR3 nucleotide sequence: TGCGCCAGCAGCCAAGGAACCCCTGAGGAGCAGTACTTC. Its translation: CASSQGTPEEQYF.

The V and J genes are TRBV7-6 and TRBJ2-1, with 7 bases identical to TRBD2. Germline CDR1 and CDR2: SGHVS and FNYEAQ. This CDR3 contains 17 residues. The J segment lost 5 bases and the V segment lost 4 bases, leaving 14 bases of the junction unmatched. Here the CDR3 reads CASSSSGGRGLHNEQFF. Written as DNA, the CDR3 is TGTGCCAGCAGCTCGTCGGGGGGACGAGGCCTTCACAATGAGCAGTTCTTC.

This clonotype was recorded at least ten times. The rearrangement links TRBV2 to TRBJ2-7; the match to TRBD2 covers 7 bases. The J segment lost 6 bases and the V segment lost 6 bases, leaving 14 bases of the junction unmatched. There are 15 residues in the CDR3. Germline assignment: CDR1 SNHLY and CDR2 FYNNEI. In nucleotides, the CDR3 is TGTGCCAGCAGCGCCAGCGGGGCGTTAATGGGCGAGCAGTACTTC. Amino acid sequence: CASSASGALMGEQYF.

This clonotype has ten or more counts. This chain joins TRBV3-1 and TRBJ2-1; 9 bases agree with TRBD2. Germline V CDR1 and CDR2: LGHDT, YNNKEL (reference sequence). Trimming removed 0 bases from V and 2 bases from J; junction bases left unmatched: 2. The CDR3 spans 16 residues. The chain's CDR3 is CASSQDPSGAYNEQFF. The CDR3 DNA is TGTGCCAGCAGCCAAGATCCTAGCGGGGCCTACAATGAGCAGTTCTTC.

The rearrangement joins TRBV27 to TRBJ2-5, with 10 bases lining up with TRBD2. This CDR3 is 14 amino acids long. V lost 2 bases to trimming and J lost 12 bases; unmatched junction nucleotides: 9. Germline assignment: CDR1 MNHEY and CDR2 SMNVEV (reference sequence). CDR3 DNA: TGTGCCAGCAGTTTAGAACTAGCGGGGCGCGGCGAGTACTTC. It codes for CASSLELAGRGEYF.

This clonotype appeared a few times. The chain has TRBV27 and TRBJ2-5; 8 bases map to TRBD2. V shed 0 bases and J 5 bases; nucleotides not matched to a gene: 5. Germline V CDR1 and CDR2: MNHEY, SMNVEV (reference sequence). This CDR3 spans 15 amino acids. The CDR3 coding sequence is TGTGCCAGCAGTTTATCGTATCGGGGGGGGGAGACCCAGTACTTC. It specifies CASSLSYRGGETQYF.

This clonotype was seen repeatedly, ten times or more. The J gene is TRBJ2-3, the V gene TRBV10-3; 10 bases agree with TRBD2. V trimming: 9 bases; J trimming: 2 bases; junction bases outside the gene matches: 5. The CDR3 runs 14 residues. Germline V gives CDR1 ENHRY, CDR2 SYGVKD. The CDR3 DNA follows: TGTGCCATGGGGACTAGCGATGACACAGATACGCAGTATTTT. Amino acids: CAMGTSDDTDTQYF.

This chain connects TRBV5-6 to TRBJ2-6, with 9 nucleotides matching TRBD2. Trimming took 3 bases from V and 3 from J; bases not matched to a gene: 10. The CDR3 runs to 18 residues. Per the germline V gene, CDR1 is SGHDT and CDR2 is YYEEEE. For the CDR3, the DNA is TGTGCCAGCAGCTCCCTTCGGACTAGCGAAGGTGGGGCCAACGTCCTGACTTTC. This encodes CASSSLRTSEGGANVLTF.

The J gene is TRBJ1-3, the V gene TRBV9; the match to TRBD1 covers 7 bases. Germline CDR1 is SGDLS and CDR2 is YYNGEE. This CDR3 is built from 16 residues. V was clipped by 5 bases and J by 3 bases; unmatched bases: 11. CDR3 sequence (DNA): TGTGCCAGCAGGCCGATGAACCGGGACAGTGGAAACACCATATATTTT. Protein product: CASRPMNRDSGNTIYF.

As concerns this clonotype: A much larger clone is a single base away; this may be a read error. This CDR3 is missing its conserved last phenylalanine or tryptophan, likely due to a read error. The chain recombines TRBV30 with TRBJ2-7; TRBD1 aligns across 7 bases. V lost 4 bases and J lost 0; bases outside the gene matches: 6. Germline V CDR1 and CDR2: GTSNPN, SVGIG (reference sequence). This CDR3 contains 14 residues. CDR3 DNA: TGTGCCTGGAAAGGGGACAGTCCCTCCTACGAGCAGTACTCC. It translates to CAWKGDSPSYEQYS.

V usage is TRBV5-1 and J usage is TRBJ2-1; 7 nucleotides agree with TRBD2. Germline-derived CDR1 and CDR2 are SGHRS and YFSETQ. This CDR3 is 14 amino acids long. After removal of 0 bases from V and 7 bases from J, the junction contained 4 bases not matched to a gene. The CDR3 protein is CASSLGGGENEQFF. In DNA, the CDR3 is TGCGCCAGCAGCTTGGGGGGGGGGGAGAATGAGCAGTTCTTC.

This clonotype has a count of ten or more. The CDR3 reads CASSPGQGSGNTIYF. The CDR3 nucleotides are TGCGCCAGCAGCCCGGGACAGGGCTCTGGAAACACCATATATTTT. The chain combines TRBV5-1 with TRBJ1-3; 9 bases fit TRBD1. The germline gives CDR1 SGHRS, CDR2 YFSETQ. The CDR3 length is 15 residues. J lost 0 bases, V lost 4 bases, and 2 bases had no gene match.

This clonotype was counted ten times or more. The J gene is TRBJ2-2, the V gene TRBV28, with D hard to call. The CDR3 loop spans 16 amino acids. Trimming pared 2 bases from V and 0 bases from J, leaving 10 bases between. Germline CDR1 and CDR2: MDHEN and SYDVKM. The DNA for the CDR3 is TGTGCCAGCAGTTTACTAGGCGGAACGAACACCGGGGAGCTGTTTTTT. Protein sequence: CASSLLGGTNTGELFF.